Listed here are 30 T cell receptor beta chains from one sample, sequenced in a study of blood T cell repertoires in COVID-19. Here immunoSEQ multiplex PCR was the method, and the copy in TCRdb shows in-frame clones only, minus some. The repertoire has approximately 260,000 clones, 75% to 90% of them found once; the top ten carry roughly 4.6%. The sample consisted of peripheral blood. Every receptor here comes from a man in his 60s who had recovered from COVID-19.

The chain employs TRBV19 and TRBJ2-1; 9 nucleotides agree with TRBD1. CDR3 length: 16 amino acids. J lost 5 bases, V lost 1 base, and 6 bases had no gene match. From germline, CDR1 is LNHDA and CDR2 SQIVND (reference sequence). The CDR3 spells CASSIGGTGWDNEQFF. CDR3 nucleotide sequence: TGTGCCAGTAGTATAGGGGGGACAGGGTGGGACAATGAGCAGTTCTTC.

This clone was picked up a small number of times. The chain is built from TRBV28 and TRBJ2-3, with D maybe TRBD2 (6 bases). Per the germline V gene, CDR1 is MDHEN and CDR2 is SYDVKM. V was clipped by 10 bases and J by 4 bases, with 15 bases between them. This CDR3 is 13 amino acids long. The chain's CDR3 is CATGLRRADTQYF. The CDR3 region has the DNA TGTGCCACCGGCTTAAGGAGGGCAGATACGCAGTATTTT. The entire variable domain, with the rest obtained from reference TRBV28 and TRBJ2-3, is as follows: DVKVTQSSRYLVKRTGEKVFLECVQDMDHENMFWYRQDPGLGLRLIYFSYDVKMKEKGDIPEGYSVSREKKERFSLILESASTNQTSMYLCATGLRRADTQYFGPGTRLTVL.

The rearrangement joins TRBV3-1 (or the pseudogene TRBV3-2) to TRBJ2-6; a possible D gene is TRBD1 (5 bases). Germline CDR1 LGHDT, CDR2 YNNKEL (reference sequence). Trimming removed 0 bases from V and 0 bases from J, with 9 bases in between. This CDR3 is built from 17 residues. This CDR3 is CASSQEWGVSGANVLTF. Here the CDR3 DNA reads TGTGCCAGCAGCCAAGAGTGGGGCGTCTCTGGGGCCAACGTCCTGACTTTC.

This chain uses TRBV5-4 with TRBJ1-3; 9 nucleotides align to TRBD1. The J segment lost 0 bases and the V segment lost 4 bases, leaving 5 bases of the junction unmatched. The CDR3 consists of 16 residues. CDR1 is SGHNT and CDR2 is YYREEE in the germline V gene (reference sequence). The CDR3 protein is CASSVMTGGSGNTIYF. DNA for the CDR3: TGTGCCAGCAGCGTCATGACAGGGGGCTCTGGAAACACCATATATTTT. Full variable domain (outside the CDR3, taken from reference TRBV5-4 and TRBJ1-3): ETGVTQSPTHLIKTRGQQVTLRCSSQSGHNTVSWYQQALGQGPQFIFQYYREEENGRGNFPPRFSGLQFPNYSSELNVNALELDDSALYLCASSVMTGGSGNTIYFGEGSWLTVV.

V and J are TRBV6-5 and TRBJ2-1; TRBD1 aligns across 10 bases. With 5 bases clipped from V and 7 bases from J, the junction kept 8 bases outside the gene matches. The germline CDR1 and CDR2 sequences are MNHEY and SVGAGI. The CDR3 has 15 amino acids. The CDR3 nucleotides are TGTGCCAGCAGTCGGGGACAGGGGACGCGGAATGAGCAGTTCTTC. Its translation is CASSRGQGTRNEQFF.

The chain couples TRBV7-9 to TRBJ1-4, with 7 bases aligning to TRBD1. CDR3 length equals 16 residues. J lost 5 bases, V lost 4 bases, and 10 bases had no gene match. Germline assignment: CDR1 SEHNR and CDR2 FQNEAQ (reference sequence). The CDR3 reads CASSSAGTARNEKLFF. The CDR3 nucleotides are TGTGCCAGCAGCTCGGCCGGGACAGCCAGAAATGAAAAACTGTTTTTT.

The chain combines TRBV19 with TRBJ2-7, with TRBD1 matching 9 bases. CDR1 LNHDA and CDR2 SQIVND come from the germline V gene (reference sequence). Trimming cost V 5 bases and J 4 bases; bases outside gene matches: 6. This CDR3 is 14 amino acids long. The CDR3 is CASSGTGNGYEQYF. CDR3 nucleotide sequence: TGTGCCAGTAGTGGGACAGGGAACGGGTACGAGCAGTACTTC.

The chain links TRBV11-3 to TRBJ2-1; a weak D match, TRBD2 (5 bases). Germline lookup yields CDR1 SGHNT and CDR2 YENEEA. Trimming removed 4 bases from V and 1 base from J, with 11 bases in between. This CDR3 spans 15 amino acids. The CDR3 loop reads CASSSRGASYNEQFF. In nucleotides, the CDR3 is TGTGCCAGCAGCTCCCGGGGAGCATCCTACAATGAGCAGTTCTTC.

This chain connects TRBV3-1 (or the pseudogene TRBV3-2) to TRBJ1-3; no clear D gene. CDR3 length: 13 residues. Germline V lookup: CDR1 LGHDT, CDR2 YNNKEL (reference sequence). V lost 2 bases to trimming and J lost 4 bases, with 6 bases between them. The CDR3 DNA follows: TGTGCCAGCAGCCAAAACATCGGAAACACCATATATTTT. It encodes CASSQNIGNTIYF.

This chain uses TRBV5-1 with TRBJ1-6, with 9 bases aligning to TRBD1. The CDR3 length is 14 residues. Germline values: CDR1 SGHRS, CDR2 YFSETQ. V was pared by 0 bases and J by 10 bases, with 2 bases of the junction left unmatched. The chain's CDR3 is CASSLGTGVSPLHF. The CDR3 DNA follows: TGCGCCAGCAGCTTGGGGACAGGGGTCTCACCCCTCCACTTT.

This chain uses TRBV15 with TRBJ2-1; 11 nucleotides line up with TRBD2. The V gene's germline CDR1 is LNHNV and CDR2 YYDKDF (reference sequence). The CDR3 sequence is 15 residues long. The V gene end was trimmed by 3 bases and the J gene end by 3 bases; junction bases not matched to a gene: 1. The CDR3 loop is CATSRGTSGYNEQFF. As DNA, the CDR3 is TGTGCCACCAGCAGGGGGACTAGCGGCTACAATGAGCAGTTCTTC.

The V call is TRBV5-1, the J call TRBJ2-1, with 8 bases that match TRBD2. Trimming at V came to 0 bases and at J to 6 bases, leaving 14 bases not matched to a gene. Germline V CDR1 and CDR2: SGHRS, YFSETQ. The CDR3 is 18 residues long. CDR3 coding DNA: TGCGCCAGCAGCTTGGAGACCCCTCCAGCGGGAGTAGGCAATGAGCAGTTCTTC. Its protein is CASSLETPPAGVGNEQFF.

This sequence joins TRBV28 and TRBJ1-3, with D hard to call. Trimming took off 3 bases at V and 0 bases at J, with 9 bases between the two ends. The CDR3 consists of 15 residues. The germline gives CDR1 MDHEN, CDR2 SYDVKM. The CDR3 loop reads CASSFGVTSGNTIYF. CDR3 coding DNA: TGTGCCAGCAGTTTCGGAGTTACCTCTGGAAACACCATATATTTT.

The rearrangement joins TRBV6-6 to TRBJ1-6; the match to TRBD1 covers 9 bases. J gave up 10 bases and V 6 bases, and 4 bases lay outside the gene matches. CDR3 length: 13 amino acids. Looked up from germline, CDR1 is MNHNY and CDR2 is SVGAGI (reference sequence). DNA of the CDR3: TGTGCCAGCAGCGGGACAGGGCAATCACCCCTCCACTTT. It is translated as CASSGTGQSPLHF.

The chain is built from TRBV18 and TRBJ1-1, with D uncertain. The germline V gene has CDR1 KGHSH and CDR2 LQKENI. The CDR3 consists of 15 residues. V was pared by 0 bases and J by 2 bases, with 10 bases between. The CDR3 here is CASSPPAGSNTEAFF. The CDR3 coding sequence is TGTGCCAGCTCACCACCTGCGGGGTCAAACACTGAAGCTTTCTTT.

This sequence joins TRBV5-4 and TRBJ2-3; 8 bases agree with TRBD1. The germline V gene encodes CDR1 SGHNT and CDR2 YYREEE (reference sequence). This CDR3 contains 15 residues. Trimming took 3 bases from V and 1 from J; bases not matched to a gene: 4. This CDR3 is CASSSRTGRTDTQYF. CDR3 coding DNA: TGTGCCAGCAGCTCAAGGACAGGGCGCACAGATACGCAGTATTTT. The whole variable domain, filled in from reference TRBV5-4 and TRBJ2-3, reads ETGVTQSPTHLIKTRGQQVTLRCSSQSGHNTVSWYQQALGQGPQFIFQYYREEENGRGNFPPRFSGLQFPNYSSELNVNALELDDSALYLCASSSRTGRTDTQYFGPGTRLTVL.

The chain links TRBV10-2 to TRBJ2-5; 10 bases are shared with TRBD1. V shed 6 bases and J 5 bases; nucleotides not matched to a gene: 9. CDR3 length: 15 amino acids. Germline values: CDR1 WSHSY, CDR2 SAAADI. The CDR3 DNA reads TGCGCCAGCAGCCCGCGACAGGGGGCGGGGGAGACCCAGTACTTC. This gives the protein CASSPRQGAGETQYF.

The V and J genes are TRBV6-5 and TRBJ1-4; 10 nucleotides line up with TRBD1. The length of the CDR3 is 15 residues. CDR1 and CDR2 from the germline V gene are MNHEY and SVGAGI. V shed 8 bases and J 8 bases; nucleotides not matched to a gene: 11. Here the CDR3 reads CASRDRGQAGEKLFF. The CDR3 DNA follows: TGTGCCAGCCGGGACAGGGGTCAGGCGGGGGAAAAACTGTTTTTT.

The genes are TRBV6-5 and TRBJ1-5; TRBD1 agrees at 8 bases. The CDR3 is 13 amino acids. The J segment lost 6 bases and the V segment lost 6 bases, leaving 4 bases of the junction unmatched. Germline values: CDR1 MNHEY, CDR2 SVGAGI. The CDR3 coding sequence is TGTGCCAGCAGGGGACAGGAAGGTCAGCCCCAGCATTTT. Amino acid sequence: CASRGQEGQPQHF.

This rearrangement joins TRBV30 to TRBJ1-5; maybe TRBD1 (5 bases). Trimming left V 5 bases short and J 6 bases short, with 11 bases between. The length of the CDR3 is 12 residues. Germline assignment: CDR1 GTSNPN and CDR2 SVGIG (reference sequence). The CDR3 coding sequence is TGTGCCTGGGATCAGGGAACTCAGCCCCAGCATTTT. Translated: CAWDQGTQPQHF.

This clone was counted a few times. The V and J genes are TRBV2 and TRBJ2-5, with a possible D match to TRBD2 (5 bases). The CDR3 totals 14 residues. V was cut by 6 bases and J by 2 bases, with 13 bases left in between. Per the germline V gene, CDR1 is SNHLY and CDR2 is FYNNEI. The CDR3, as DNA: TGTGCCAGCAGCAGCGGTTGGGAACAAGAGACCCAGTACTTC. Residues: CASSSGWEQETQYF.

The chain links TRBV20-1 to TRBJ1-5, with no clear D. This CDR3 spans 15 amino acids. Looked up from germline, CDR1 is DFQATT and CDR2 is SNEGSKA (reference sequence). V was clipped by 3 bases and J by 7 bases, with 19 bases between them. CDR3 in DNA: TGCAGTGCTAGTAGACCGGGGTTGGTACGGCAGCCCCAGCATTTT. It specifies CSASRPGLVRQPQHF.

The CDR3: CASSQAGTVQETQYF. The CDR3 DNA reads as TGCGCCAGCAGCCAAGCCGGGACAGTACAAGAGACCCAGTACTTC. The chain has TRBV4-1 and TRBJ2-5, with 7 nucleotides matching TRBD1. There are 15 residues in the CDR3. The junction had 4 bases not matched to a gene; V was cut back by 1 base and J by 2 bases. Germline lookup yields CDR1 MGHRA and CDR2 YSYEKL.

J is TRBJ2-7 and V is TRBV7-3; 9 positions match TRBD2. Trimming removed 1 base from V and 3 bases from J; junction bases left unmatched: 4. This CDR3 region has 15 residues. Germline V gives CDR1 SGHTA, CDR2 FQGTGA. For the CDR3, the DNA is TGTGCCAGCAGCTTAAATGCGGGGGGGAGCTACGAGCAGTACTTC. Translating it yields CASSLNAGGSYEQYF.

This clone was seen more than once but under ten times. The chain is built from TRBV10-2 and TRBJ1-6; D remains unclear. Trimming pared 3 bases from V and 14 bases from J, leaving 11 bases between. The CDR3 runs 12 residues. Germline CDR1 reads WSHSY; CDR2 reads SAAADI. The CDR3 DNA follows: TGCGCCAGCAGTGAACGGAGCTTGGCCCTCCACTTT. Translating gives CASSERSLALHF.

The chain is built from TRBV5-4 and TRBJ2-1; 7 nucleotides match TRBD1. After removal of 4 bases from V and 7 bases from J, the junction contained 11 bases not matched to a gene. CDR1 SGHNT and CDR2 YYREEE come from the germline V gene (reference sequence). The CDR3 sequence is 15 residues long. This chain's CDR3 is CASSPNRGSANEQFF. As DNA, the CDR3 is TGTGCCAGCAGCCCAAACAGGGGCAGCGCGAATGAGCAGTTCTTC.

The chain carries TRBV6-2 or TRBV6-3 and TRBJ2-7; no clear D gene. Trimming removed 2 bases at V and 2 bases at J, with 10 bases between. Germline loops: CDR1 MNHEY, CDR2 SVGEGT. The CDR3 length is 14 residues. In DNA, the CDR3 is TGTGCCAGCAGTTACGGCCTAGGCCCCTACGAGCAGTACTTC. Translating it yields CASSYGLGPYEQYF.

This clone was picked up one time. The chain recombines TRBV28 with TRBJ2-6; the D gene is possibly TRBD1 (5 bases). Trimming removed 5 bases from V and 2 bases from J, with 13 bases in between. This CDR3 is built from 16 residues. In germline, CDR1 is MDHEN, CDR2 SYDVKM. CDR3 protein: CASSNEWGAGANVLTF. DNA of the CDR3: TGTGCCAGCAGTAACGAATGGGGCGCTGGGGCCAACGTCCTGACTTTC.

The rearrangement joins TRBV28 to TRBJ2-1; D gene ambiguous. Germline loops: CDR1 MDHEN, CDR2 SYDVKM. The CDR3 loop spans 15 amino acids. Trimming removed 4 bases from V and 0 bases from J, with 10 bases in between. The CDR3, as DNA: TGTGCCAGCAGTTCAATAACGAGCTCCTACAATGAGCAGTTCTTC. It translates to CASSSITSSYNEQFF.

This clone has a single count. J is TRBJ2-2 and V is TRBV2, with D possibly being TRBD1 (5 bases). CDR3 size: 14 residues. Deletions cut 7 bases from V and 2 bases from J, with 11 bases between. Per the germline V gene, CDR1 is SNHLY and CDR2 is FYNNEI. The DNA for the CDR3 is TGTGCCAGCATCCCCAGGGCAAACACCGGGGAGCTGTTTTTT. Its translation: CASIPRANTGELFF.